This T cell receptor (beta chain) was profiled in a study of blood T cell repertoires in COVID-19. V gave up 3 bases and J gave up 1 base, with 3 bases separating them. The CDR3 runs to 12 residues. Germline CDR1 reads MNHEY; CDR2 reads SVGEGT. In the authors' methods: Nucleated cell number was recorded as an estimate derived from reference gene primer amplification. The method was immunoSEQ multiplex PCR; TCRdb's version includes in-frame clones alone and lacks a portion of them. V and J calls and clone size are those listed in that table; D and trimming were worked out from the DNA. The repertoire holds 60,000 to 90,000 clones, with 84% as singletons.

The clonotype originates from a man between 45 and 60 years old with acute or convalescent COVID-19. The V call is TRBV6-2 or TRBV6-3, the J call TRBJ1-1; no clear D gene. The sequenced sample consisted of peripheral blood. CDR3 in DNA: TGTGCCAGCAGTTATAGGAACACTGAAGCTTTCTTT. It specifies CASSYRNTEAFF.